This T cell receptor beta chain is drawn from a study of CD8 T cells in ankylosing spondylitis. This clonotype was counted between two and nine times. No antigen is known for it. Germline CDR1 and CDR2: SGHDT and YYEEEE. V lost 0 bases, J lost 1 base, and 8 bases lay in between. This CDR3 has 15 residues. Study-level results: The authors found the disease-linked clones to be CD8+ and relatively rare in peripheral blood. What seemed typical of ankylosing spondylitis blood was a TCR beta motif built from several highly homologous variants.

TCRdb fed the 5' RACE reads into MiXCR, producing one record per CDR3 protein. This table holds fewer than 250,000 distinct CDR3 sequences, around 16% found once. The sample consisted of blood, either unsorted or a sorted T cell fraction (not recorded which). The sequence was collected from a male donor with ankylosing spondylitis. V and J are TRBV5-6 and TRBJ1-3; D gene uncertain. The CDR3 protein is CASSLAGESGNTIYF. In nucleotides, the CDR3 is TGTGCCAGCAGCTTGGCCGGGGAGTCTGGAAACACCATATATTTT.